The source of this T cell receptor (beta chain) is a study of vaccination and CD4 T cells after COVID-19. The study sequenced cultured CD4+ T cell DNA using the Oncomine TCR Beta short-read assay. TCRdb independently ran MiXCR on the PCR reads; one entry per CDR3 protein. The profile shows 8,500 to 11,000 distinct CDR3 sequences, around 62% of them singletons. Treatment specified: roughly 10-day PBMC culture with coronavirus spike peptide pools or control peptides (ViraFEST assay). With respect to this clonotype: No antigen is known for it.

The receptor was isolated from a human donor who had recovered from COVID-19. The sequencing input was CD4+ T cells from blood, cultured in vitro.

CDR3 sequence (DNA): TGTGCCAGCGGGGGGGTTTATAGCAATCAGCCCCAGCATTTT. Encoded protein: CASGGVYSNQPQHF. The V and J genes are TRBV28 and TRBJ1-5, with D perhaps TRBD1 (5 bases). Deletions cut 8 bases from V and 0 bases from J, with 11 bases between. The CDR3 runs 14 residues. Germline assignment: CDR1 MDHEN and CDR2 SYDVKM.